This TCR beta chain came from a study of T-cell reconstitution after alpha-beta-depleted transplantation in children. Researchers prepared the TCRbeta library using unique molecular identifiers, the study reports. TCRdb independently ran MiXCR on the PCR reads; one entry per CDR3 protein. The top ten clones hold 1.1% of a sample with about 640,000 distinct CDR3 sequences, roughly 17% of them seen once. Germline V CDR1 and CDR2: SGHVS, FQNEAQ. J was trimmed by 1 base and V by 2 bases; bases with no gene match: 6. The CDR3 is 18 residues long. This TCR derives from a human donor who donated a stem cell graft to a child with acute myeloid leukemia. Sequenced material: PBMCs from the stem cell graft donor, taken from the stem cell graft. V and J are TRBV7-8 and TRBJ2-5; TRBD2 agrees at 14 bases. CDR3 sequence: CASSLPGLAGALQETQYF. The CDR3 DNA sequence: TGTGCCAGCAGCTTACCGGGACTAGCGGGGGCCCTCCAAGAGACCCAGTACTTC.